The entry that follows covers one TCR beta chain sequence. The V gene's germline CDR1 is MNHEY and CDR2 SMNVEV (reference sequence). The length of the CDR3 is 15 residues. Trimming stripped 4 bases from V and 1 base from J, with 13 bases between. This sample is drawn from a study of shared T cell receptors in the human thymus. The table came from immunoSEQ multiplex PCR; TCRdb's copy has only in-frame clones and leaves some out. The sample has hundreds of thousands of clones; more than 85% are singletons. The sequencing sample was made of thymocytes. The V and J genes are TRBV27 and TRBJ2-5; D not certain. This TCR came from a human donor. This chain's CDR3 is CASSSADGFQETQYF. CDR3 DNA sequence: TGTGCCAGCAGTTCCGCGGACGGGTTCCAAGAGACCCAGTACTTC.